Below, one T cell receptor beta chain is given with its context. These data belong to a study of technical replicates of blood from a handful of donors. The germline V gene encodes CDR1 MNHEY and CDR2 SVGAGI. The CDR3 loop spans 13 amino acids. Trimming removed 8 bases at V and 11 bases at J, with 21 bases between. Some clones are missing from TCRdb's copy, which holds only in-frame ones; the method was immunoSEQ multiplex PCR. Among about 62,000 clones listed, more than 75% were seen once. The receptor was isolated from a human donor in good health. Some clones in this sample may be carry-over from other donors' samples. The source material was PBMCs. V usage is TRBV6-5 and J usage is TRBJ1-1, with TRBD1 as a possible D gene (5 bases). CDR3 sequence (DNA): TGTGCCAGCCGTGGGAGGGGCTCCGATCAGGCTTTCTTT. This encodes CASRGRGSDQAFF.